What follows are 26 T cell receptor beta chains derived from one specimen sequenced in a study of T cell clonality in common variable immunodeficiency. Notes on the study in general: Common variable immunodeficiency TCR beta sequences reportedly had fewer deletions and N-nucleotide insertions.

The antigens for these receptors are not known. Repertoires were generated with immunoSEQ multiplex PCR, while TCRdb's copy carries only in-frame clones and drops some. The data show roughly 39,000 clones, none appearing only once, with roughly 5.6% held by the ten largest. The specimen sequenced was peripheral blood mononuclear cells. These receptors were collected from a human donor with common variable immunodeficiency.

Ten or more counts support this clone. Incomplete CDR3 DNA: TGTGCCAGCAGCGACTTAGCGGGAGTGGCAGATACG. Translating gives CASSDLAGVADT. The entire CDR3 protein is CASSDLAGVADTQYF. This chain joins TRBV7-9 and TRBJ2-3, with 9 bases that match TRBD2. The read falls 3 residues short of the CDR3 end, and the missing part is taken from the germline J gene. V was pared by 5 bases and J by 4 bases, with 7 bases of the junction left unmatched. This CDR3 is built from 15 residues. Germline-derived CDR1 and CDR2 are SEHNR and FQNEAQ (reference sequence).

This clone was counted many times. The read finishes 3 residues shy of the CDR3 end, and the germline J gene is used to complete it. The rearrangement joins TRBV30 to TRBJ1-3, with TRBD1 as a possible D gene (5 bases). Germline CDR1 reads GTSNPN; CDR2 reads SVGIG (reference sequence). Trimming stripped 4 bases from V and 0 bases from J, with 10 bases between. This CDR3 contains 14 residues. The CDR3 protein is CAWTGGNSGNTIYF. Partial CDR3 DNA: TGTGCCTGGACGGGGGGAAACTCTGGAAACACC.

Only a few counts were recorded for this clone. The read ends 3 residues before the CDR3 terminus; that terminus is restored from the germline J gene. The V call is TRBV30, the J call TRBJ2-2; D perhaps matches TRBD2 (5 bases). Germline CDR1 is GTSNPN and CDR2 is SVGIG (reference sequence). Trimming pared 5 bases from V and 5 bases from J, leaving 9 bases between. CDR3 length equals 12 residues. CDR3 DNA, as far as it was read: TGTGCCTGGGGAACGGGGACCGGGGAG. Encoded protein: CAWGTGTGE. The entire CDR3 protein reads CAWGTGTGELFF.

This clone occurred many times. The CDR3 is CSAVQGNTEAFF. The CDR3 DNA, read in part, is TGCAGTGCCGTACAGGGGAACACTGAA. The V call is TRBV20-1, the J call TRBJ1-1; tentative D call: TRBD1 (6 bases). The sequenced fragment ends 3 residues before the CDR3 boundary, so the rest is inferred from the germline J gene. V lost 6 bases and J 1 base, leaving 9 bases between the germline ends. The CDR3 has 12 residues. From germline, CDR1 is DFQATT and CDR2 SNEGSKA (reference sequence).

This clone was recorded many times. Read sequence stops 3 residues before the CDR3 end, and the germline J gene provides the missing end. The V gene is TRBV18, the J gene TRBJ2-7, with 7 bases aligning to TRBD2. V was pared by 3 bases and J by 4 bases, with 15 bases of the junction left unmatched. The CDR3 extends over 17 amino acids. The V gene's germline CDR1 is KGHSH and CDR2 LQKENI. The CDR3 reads CASSPGGYIRGRYEQYF. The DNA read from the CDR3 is TGTGCCAGCTCACCGGGGGGGTATATACGGGGCCGATACGAG.

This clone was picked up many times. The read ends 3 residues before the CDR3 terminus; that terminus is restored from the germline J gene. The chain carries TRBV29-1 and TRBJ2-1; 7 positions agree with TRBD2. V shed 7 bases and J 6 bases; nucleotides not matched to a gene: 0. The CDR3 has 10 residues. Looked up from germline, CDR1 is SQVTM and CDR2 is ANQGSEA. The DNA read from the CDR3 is TGCAGCGGGGGGGGCAATGAG. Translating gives CSGGGNE. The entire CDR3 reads CSGGGNEQFF.

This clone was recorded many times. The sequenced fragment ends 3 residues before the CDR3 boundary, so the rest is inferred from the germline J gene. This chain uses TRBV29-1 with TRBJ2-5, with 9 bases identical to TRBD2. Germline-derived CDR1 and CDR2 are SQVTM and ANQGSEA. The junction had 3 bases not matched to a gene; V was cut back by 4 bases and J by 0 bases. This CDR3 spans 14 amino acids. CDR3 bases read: TGCAGCGTTGTAACTAGCGGGTACCAAGAGACC. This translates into CSVVTSGYQET. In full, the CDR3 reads CSVVTSGYQETQYF.

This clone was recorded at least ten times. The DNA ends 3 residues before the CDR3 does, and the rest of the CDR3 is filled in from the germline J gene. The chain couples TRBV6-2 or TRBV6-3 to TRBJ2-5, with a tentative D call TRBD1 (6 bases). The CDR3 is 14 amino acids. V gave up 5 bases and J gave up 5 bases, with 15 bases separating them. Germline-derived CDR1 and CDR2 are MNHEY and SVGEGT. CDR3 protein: CASSQIQGQETQYF. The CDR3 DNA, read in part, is TGTGCCAGCAGTCAAATACAGGGCCAGGAGACC.

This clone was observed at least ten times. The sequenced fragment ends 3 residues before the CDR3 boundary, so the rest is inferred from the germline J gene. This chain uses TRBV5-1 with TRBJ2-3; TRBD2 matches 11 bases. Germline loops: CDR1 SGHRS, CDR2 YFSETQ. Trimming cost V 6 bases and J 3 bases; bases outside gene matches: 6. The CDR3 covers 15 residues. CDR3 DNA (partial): TGCGCCAGCACCGATTCTAGCGGGAGGACAGATACG. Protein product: CASTDSSGRTDT. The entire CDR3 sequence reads CASTDSSGRTDTQYF.

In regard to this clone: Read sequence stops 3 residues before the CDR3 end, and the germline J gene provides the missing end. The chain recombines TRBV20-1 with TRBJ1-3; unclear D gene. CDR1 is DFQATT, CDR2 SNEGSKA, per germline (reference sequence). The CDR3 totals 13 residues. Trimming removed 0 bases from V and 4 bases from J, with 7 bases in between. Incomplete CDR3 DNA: TGCAGTGCTAGAGATATCAGGGGAAACACC. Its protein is CSARDIRGNT. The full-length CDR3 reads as CSARDIRGNTIYF.

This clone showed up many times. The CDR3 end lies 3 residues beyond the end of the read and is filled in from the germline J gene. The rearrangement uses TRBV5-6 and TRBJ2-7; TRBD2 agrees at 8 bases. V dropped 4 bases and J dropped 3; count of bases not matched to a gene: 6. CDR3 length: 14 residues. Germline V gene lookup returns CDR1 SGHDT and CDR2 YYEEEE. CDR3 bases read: TGTGCCAGCAGCCTAACGACTAGCGTCTACGAG. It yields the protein CASSLTTSVYE. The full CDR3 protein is CASSLTTSVYEQYF. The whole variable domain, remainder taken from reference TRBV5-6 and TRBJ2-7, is DAGVTQSPTHLIKTRGQQVTLRCSPKSGHDTVSWYQQALGQGPQFIFQYYEEEERQRGNFPDRFSGHQFPNYSSELNVNALLLGDSALYLCASSLTTSVYEQYFGPGTRLTVT.

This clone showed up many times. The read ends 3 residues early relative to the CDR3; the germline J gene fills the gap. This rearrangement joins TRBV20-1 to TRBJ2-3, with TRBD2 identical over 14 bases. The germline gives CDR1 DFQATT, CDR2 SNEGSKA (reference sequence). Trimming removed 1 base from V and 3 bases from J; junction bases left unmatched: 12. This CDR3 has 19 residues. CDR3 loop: CSARASGTSGSGRTDTQYF. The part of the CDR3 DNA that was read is TGCAGTGCTAGAGCCTCCGGGACTAGCGGGAGTGGGAGGACAGATACG.

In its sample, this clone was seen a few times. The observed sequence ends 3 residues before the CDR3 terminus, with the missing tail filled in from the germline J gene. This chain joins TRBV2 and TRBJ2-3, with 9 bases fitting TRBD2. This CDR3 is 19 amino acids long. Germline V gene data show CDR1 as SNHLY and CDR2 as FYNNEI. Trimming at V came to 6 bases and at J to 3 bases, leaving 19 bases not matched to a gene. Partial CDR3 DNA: TGTGCCAGCAGGGGGCTCGGGCTAGCGGGACAAAGGGGGACAGATACG. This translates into CASRGLGLAGQRGTDT. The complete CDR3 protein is CASRGLGLAGQRGTDTQYF.

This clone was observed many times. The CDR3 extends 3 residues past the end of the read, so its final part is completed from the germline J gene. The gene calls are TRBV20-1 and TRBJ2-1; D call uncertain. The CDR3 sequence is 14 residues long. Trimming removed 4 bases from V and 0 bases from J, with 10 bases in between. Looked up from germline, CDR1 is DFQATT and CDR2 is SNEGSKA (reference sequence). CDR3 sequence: CSATRSISYNEQFF. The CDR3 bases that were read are TGCAGTGCTACGAGGTCCATCTCCTACAATGAG.

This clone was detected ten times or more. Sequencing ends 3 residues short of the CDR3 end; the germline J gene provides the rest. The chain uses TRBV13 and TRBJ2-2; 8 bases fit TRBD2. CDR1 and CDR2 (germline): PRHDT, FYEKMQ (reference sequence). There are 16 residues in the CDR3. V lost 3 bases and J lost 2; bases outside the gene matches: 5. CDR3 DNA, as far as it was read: TGTGCCAGCAGCTTCTCAGCGGGGGAAAACACCGGGGAG. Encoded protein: CASSFSAGENTGE. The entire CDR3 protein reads CASSFSAGENTGELFF.

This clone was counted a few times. CDR3 loop: CASSHSENTEAFF. The part of the CDR3 DNA that was read is TGTGCCAGCAGCCACTCCGAGAACACTGAA. V gene TRBV7-9 combines with J gene TRBJ1-1; D is uncertain. The observed sequence ends 3 residues before the CDR3 terminus, with the missing tail filled in from the germline J gene. Per the germline V gene, CDR1 is SEHNR and CDR2 is FQNEAQ (reference sequence). The CDR3 loop spans 13 amino acids. V gave up 5 bases and J gave up 1 base, with 8 bases separating them.

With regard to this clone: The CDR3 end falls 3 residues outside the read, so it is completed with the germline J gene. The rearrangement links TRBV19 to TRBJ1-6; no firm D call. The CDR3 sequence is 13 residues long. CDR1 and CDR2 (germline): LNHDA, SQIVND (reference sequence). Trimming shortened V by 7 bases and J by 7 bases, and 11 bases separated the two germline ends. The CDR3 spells CASNNGQNSPLHF. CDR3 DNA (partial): TGTGCCAGTAACAATGGGCAGAATTCACCC.

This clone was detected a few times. The covered CDR3 bases are TGCGCCAGCAGCTTGCATCAGGGGGGCTACAATGAG. It codes for CASSLHQGGYNE. The whole CDR3 protein reads CASSLHQGGYNEQFF. This chain connects TRBV5-1 to TRBJ2-1; D is perhaps TRBD1 (7 bases). The CDR3 is cut off 3 residues early in the read; its end comes from the germline J gene. The CDR3 consists of 15 residues. In germline, CDR1 is SGHRS, CDR2 YFSETQ. The V end lost 1 base, the J end lost 3 bases, and 11 bases lay between the germline ends.

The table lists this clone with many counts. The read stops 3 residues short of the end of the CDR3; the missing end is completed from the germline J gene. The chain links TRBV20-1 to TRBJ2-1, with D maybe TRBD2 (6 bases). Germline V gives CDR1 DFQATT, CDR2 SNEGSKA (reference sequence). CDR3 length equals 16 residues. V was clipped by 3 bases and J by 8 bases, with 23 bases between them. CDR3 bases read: TGCAGTGCTAGCCCCCTGACTAGTCGGGATGAGGATGAG. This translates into CSASPLTSRDEDE. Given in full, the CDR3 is CSASPLTSRDEDEQFF.

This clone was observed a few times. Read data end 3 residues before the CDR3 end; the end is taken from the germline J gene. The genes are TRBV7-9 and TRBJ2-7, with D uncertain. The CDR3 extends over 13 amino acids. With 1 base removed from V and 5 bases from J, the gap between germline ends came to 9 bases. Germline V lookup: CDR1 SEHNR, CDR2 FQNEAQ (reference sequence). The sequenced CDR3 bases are TGTGCCAGCAGCTTAGTTAGTCGCGACGAG. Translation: CASSLVSRDE. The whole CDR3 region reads CASSLVSRDEQYF.

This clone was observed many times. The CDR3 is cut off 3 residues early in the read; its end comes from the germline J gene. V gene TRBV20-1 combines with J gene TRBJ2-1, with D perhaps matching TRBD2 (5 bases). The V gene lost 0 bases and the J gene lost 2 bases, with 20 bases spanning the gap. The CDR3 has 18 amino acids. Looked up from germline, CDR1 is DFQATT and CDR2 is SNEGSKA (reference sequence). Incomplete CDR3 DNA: TGCAGTGCTAGAGATTGGAGTCGGGCTAGCTTAACCTACAATGAG. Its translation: CSARDWSRASLTYNE. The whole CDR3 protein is CSARDWSRASLTYNEQFF.

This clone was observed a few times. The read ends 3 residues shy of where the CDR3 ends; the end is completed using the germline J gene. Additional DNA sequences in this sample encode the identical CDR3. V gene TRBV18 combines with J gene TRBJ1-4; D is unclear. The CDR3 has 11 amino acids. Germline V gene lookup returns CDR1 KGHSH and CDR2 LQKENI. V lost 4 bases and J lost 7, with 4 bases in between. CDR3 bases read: TGTGCCAGCTCACAGGGTGAAAAA. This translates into CASSQGEK. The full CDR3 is CASSQGEKLFF.

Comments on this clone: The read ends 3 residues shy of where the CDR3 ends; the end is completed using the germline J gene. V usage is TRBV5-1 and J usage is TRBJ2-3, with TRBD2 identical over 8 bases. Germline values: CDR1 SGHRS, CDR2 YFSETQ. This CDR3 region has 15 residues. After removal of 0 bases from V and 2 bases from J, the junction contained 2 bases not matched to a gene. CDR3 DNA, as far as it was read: TGCGCCAGCAGCTTGGGAGCGGGAGCCACAGATACG. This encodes CASSLGAGATDT. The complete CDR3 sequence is CASSLGAGATDTQYF.

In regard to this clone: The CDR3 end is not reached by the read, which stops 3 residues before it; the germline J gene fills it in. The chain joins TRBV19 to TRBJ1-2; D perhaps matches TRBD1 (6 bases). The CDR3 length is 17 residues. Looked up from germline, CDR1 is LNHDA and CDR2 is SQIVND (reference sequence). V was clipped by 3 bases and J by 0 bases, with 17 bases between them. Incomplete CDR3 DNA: TGTGCCAGTAGTATCCCTGGGGCAGGGGCGTCTAACTATGGC. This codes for CASSIPGAGASNYG. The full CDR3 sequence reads CASSIPGAGASNYGYTF.

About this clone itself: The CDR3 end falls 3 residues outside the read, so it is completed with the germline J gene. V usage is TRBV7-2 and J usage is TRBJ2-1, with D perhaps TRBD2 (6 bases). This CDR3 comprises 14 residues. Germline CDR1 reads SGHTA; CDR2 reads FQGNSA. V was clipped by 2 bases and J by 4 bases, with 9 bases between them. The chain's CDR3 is CASSLSREYNEQFF. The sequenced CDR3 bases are TGTGCCAGCAGCTTATCGCGGGAATACAATGAG.

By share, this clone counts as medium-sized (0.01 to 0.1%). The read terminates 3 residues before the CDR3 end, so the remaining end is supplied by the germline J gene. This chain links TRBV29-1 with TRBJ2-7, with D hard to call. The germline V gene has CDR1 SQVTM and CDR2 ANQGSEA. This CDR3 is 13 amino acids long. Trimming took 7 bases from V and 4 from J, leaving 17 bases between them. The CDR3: CSAGGAETYEQYF. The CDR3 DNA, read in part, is TGCAGCGCCGGCGGAGCAGAAACATACGAG.